The 9 T cell receptor beta chains given below trace back to one sample, sequenced in a study of blood T cell repertoires in COVID-19. Sequenced by immunoSEQ multiplex PCR; TCRdb stores in-frame clones only, minus some. The sample records roughly 340,000 clones, roughly nine tenths being singletons. Sequencing was performed on peripheral blood. These receptors all come from a woman aged 25 to 39 with COVID-19, enrolled during active disease.

CDR3 in amino acids: CASSLLTMYRQNTGELFF. The CDR3 region has the DNA TGTGCCAGCAGCTTACTCACCATGTACAGGCAGAACACCGGGGAGCTGTTTTTT. J is TRBJ2-2 and V is TRBV7-8; perhaps TRBD1 as D (5 bases). The CDR3 has 18 amino acids. V dropped 2 bases and J dropped 1 base, with 17 bases sitting between them. Germline V gene lookup returns CDR1 SGHVS and CDR2 FQNEAQ.

The rearrangement links TRBV19 to TRBJ1-4, with 7 nucleotides matching TRBD1. V dropped 6 bases and J dropped 4; count of bases not matched to a gene: 8. This CDR3 contains 15 residues. Germline assignment: CDR1 LNHDA and CDR2 SQIVND (reference sequence). CDR3 sequence reads: CASSRQTGNNEKLFF. The CDR3 DNA reads TGTGCCAGTAGCCGGCAGACAGGGAATAATGAAAAACTGTTTTTT.

The chain carries TRBV11-2 and TRBJ2-7; TRBD1 aligns across 9 bases. V trimming: 4 bases; J trimming: 5 bases; junction bases outside the gene matches: 6. CDR1 SGHAT and CDR2 FQNNGV come from the germline V gene. The CDR3 length is 14 residues. The CDR3 reads CASSWTGAGHEQYV. The DNA of the CDR3 is TGTGCCAGCAGCTGGACAGGGGCAGGCCACGAGCAGTACGTC.

V usage is TRBV24-1 and J usage is TRBJ1-3, with D tentatively TRBD1 (6 bases). The CDR3 spans 15 residues. The germline V gene encodes CDR1 KGHDR and CDR2 SFDVKD. The V end lost 4 bases, the J end lost 4 bases, and 13 bases lay between the germline ends. CDR3 sequence (DNA): TGTGCCACCAGTGAAAAAACAGGGCCCGGAAACACCATATATTTT. Protein product: CATSEKTGPGNTIYF.

The chain couples TRBV5-1 to TRBJ2-5, with TRBD2 matching 7 bases. Germline V gene sequence: CDR1 SGHRS, CDR2 YFSETQ. The CDR3 runs 14 residues. The CDR3 DNA sequence: TGCTCAGAGGGCGACGGGAGGCCCGGCGGGACCCAGTACTTC. This sequence encodes CSEGDGRPGGTQYF.

The chain couples TRBV19 to TRBJ2-5; maybe TRBD2 (5 bases). V was pared by 3 bases and J by 4 bases, with 18 bases between. This CDR3 contains 16 residues. The V gene's germline CDR1 is LNHDA and CDR2 SQIVND (reference sequence). CDR3 DNA: TGTGCCAGTAGTATCCGAGGGAGTAACCGCGGAGAGACCCAGTACTTC. Translating gives CASSIRGSNRGETQYF.

The gene calls are TRBV7-2 and TRBJ1-3; no clear D gene. The CDR3 spans 15 residues. V was shortened by 3 bases and J by 3 bases, with 12 bases between the two germline ends. CDR1 SGHTA and CDR2 FQGNSA come from the germline V gene. For the CDR3, the DNA is TGTGCCAGCAGCTTTATTGACCTAGGTGGAAACACCATATATTTT. The encoded protein is CASSFIDLGGNTIYF. The full variable domain, its missing parts supplied by reference TRBV7-2 and TRBJ1-3, is GAGVSQSPSNKVTEKGKDVELRCDPISGHTALYWYRQSLGQGLEFLIYFQGNSAPDKSGLPSDRFSAERTGGSVSTLTIQRTQQEDSAVYLCASSFIDLGGNTIYFGEGSWLTVV.

The chain has TRBV7-2 and TRBJ2-1, with TRBD1 matching 7 bases. CDR3 length: 15 amino acids. V gave up 3 bases and J gave up 9 bases; unmatched junction bases: 11. From germline, CDR1 is SGHTA and CDR2 FQGNSA. CDR3 amino acids: CASSLVADRDPEQFF. For the CDR3, the DNA is TGTGCCAGCAGCTTGGTGGCCGACAGGGACCCTGAGCAGTTCTTC.

This clone was seen a handful of times. The chain has TRBV2 and TRBJ2-7; TRBD2 might be the D (7 bases). Deletions cut 1 base from V and 0 bases from J, with 13 bases between. CDR1 is SNHLY and CDR2 is FYNNEI in the germline V gene. This CDR3 comprises 16 residues. The CDR3 DNA reads as TGTGCCAGCAGTGAAGGGGCGGGGGCCCTCTCCTACGAGCAGTACTTC. Protein sequence: CASSEGAGALSYEQYF.